The source of this T cell receptor (beta chain) is a study of blood T cell repertoires in COVID-19 (dated by TCRdb to about 2020). With respect to the entire study: Samples covering the acute and convalescent phases of COVID-19 were provided by collaborators in the United States, Italy and Spain. HLA class I and class II types, where available, came from metadata supplied by the sample provider rather than from assay-based typing. The samples were drawn from the first 160 participants of the ongoing ImmuneRACE study and from under 1,500 subjects provided by 6 global collaborators. A de-identified subject ID, COVID-19 status, age in years and sex were almost always included in the sample metadata. The prospective study material was composed of cDNA or gDNA derived from T cells, B-cell-depleted T cells, or PBMCs. Subjects who had been exposed to COVID-19, were actively infected with it, or had recovered from it provided the deeply sampled blood TCRbeta repertoires that made up the dataset. The repertoires were made available in a free public database intended to serve as a resource for research on the immune response to SARS-CoV-2. Broader findings and caveats from the paper: Clinical and demographic metadata were provided uncurated, with the amount varying by source and participant.

Participants in the prospective study were aged roughly 18 to 100 years, lived in 20 to 30 United States geographic areas, and enrolled through a virtual design. In the prospective study, cohorts were assigned on the basis of participant-reported clinical history obtained from a screening survey and a study questionnaire. For ImmuneRACE Cohort 3, a participant was defined as recovered based on two consecutive negative NP/OP PCR tests, clearance by a healthcare professional, or resolution of symptoms. In the prospective study, mobile phlebotomists collected whole blood, serum and a nasopharyngeal or oropharyngeal swab from each participant. Prospective study participants could optionally give additional blood draws and questionnaires over an approximately two-month period. Before DNA extraction, prospective study blood samples were shipped either frozen or at room temperature. The sample holds one count of this clone. Its antigen target is currently unknown. One base away there is no much larger clone; base qualities are not given.

TCRbeta CDR3 regions were amplified from genomic DNA using the immunoSEQ Assay, a bias-controlled multiplex PCR. The study's processing was this. Nucleated cell counts per sample were estimated from amplification of reference gene primers within the assay. Sequence reads were collapsed and filtered to measure the absolute abundance of every unique TCRbeta CDR3 rearrangement. For each sample, productive Simpson clonality was calculated by taking the square root of Simpson's diversity index across productive rearrangements. TCRdb stores this immuneACCESS table with in-frame sequences only. Part of the clones is absent; in the studies checked, under half of the shortfall reflects unresolved V genes, and no reason is known for the rest. The V and J calls and clone size come from that table; D and trimming were worked out from the DNA. Recorded for this sample are 300,000 to 450,000 clones; about 88% of them occurred a single time. Clones ranked in the top ten supply 1.2% of the sample.

Between the V and J ends, shortened by 1 base and 3 bases respectively, the junction contains 14 bases. The germline V gene yields SGHDT for CDR1 and YYEEEE for CDR2. The CDR3 measures 17 amino acids from cysteine to phenylalanine. The retained sequence is limited to the CDR3, 51 bases, with the frame set at the first base. Recombination linked TRBV5-6 to TRBJ1-6, with the identity of the D gene unclear. This TCR derives from a woman aged 18-35 years who had recovered from COVID-19. Sequencing input: PBMCs or T cells enriched from blood (not recorded which). The CDR3 in this case is CASSLSVAGGYNSPLHF. The DNA is as follows: TGTGCCAGCAGCTTGAGTGTTGCGGGAGGCTATAATTCACCCCTCCACTTT.